This T cell receptor beta chain is drawn from a study of Ad26.COV2.S vaccination and SARS-CoV-2 variants. Only in-frame clones appear in the TCRdb table, and some are missing; sequencing was by immunoSEQ multiplex PCR. Counted here are 350,000 to 500,000 clones, 70% to 90% occurring once; the ten biggest clones make up 3.6%. The germline V and J ends were trimmed by 5 bases and 4 bases, with 12 bases remaining between them. The V gene's germline CDR1 is MNHEY and CDR2 SVGAGI. The CDR3 loop spans 13 amino acids. As for treatment: 19 received Ad26.COV2.S at low or high dose, single or two shots; several received placebo; per-sample allocation not given. The samples were gathered on day 63 after the first injection of vaccine or placebo.

This receptor was taken from a person aged 18 to 59 who received the Ad26.COV2.S COVID-19 vaccine or a placebo. The chain couples TRBV6-5 to TRBJ2-7; D is ambiguous. This specimen consisted of peripheral blood, obtained in a trial of Ad26.COV2.S vaccine versus placebo. CDR3 sequence: CASSNLYGYEQYF. In nucleotides, the CDR3 is TGTGCCAGCAGTAACCTTTATGGGTACGAGCAGTACTTC.